This TCR beta chain was recovered during a study of blood T cells in healthy people across ages. About the study: Using template switching, researchers captured about one barcoded beta molecule for each two T cells. Study-level findings and limits: Long-lived donors had more naive CD4+ cells and higher diversity than aged donors. The percentage of naive T cells correlated strongly with TCR beta diversity. No conclusive comparison of naive versus antigen-experienced cells was possible with unsorted PBMCs.

Then a second PCR, running roughly 7 to 11 cycles, was carried out with a sample-barcoded 5' primer and a J-beta primer mix. Via MiXCR, TCRdb re-called the 5' RACE reads, giving one row per CDR3 protein. The profile shows 600,000 to 800,000 distinct CDR3 sequences, more than 20% of them singletons. The length of the CDR3 is 16 residues. Trimming took 5 bases from V and 6 from J; bases not matched to a gene: 8. Looked up from germline, CDR1 is MDHEN and CDR2 is SYDVKM. In regard to this clonotype: Its antigen is unidentified.

The sample comprised blood. The source is a man between 65 and 80 years old in good health. The rearrangement joins TRBV28 to TRBJ2-2, with TRBD1 identical over 11 bases. CDR3 amino acids: CASSLAGTGGAGELFF. DNA for the CDR3: TGTGCCAGCAGTCTGGCCGGGACAGGGGGGGCCGGGGAGCTGTTTTTT.